A selection of T cell receptor beta chains follows, all from one sample in a study of T cells in Graves' hyperthyroidism and ophthalmopathy. TCRdb ran MiXCR on the multiplex PCR reads and lists one entry per CDR3 protein. The table records some 650,000 distinct CDR3 sequences, about a sixth of them present only once. Sequenced input: blood. The receptors originated from a woman aged 40-49 years with Graves' ophthalmopathy. The conserved cysteine and the conserved F or W are not part of the CDR3 here. Where a row states a size, it is once, few, many or the class of an expanded clone; other rows omit it.

once,TRBJ1-2,TRBV5-5,ASSPLFDTGYT
few,TRBJ1-1,TRBV5-1,ASSLGPPGGNTEAF
NA,TRBJ2-6,TRBV2,ASSEDGYGANVLT
many,TRBJ1-1,TRBV6-1,ASSEFGLHTEAF
NA,TRBJ1-3,TRBV25-1,ASMARPGGRSSGNTIY
many,TRBJ2-1,TRBV7-9,ASSPGLAGGDEQF
few,TRBJ2-1,TRBV11-3,ASSLRGTGGVDEQF
few,TRBJ2-1,TRBV27,ASSQGVQGINEQF
NA,TRBJ1-1,TRBV5-1,ASSSTATVNTEAF
few,TRBJ1-1,TRBV29-1,SVGSPTGLVTEAF
NA,TRBJ2-5,TRBV10-2,ASRAAGVETQY
NA,TRBJ2-1,TRBV20-1,SARGWLSALTYNEQF
many,TRBJ2-1,TRBV24-1,ATSDPSAGGHSEQF
many,TRBJ2-7,TRBV3-1,ASRGTSEYEQY
many,TRBJ2-5,TRBV7-2,ASRDSLQGGRETQY
many,TRBJ2-7,TRBV28,ASSLMTSGRAYEQY
NA,TRBJ1-5,TRBV5-1,ASSLGDGNQPQH
NA,TRBJ2-5,TRBV3-1,ASSRSGTQY
NA,TRBJ2-1,TRBV5-6,ASSTLTSGTYNEQF
NA,TRBJ1-1,TRBV20-1,SANQQENTEAF
many,TRBJ2-7,TRBV18,ASSRSGRSYEQY
NA,TRBJ2-5,TRBV18,ASSQGQQETQY
NA,TRBJ2-5,TRBV29-1,SASKLAGAQETQY
NA,TRBJ2-5,TRBV6-1,AGPPLNGRQAYQETQY
NA,TRBJ1-2,TRBV2,ASSDRAGDGYT
few,TRBJ1-1,TRBV20-1,SANHPGGPPTMNTEAF